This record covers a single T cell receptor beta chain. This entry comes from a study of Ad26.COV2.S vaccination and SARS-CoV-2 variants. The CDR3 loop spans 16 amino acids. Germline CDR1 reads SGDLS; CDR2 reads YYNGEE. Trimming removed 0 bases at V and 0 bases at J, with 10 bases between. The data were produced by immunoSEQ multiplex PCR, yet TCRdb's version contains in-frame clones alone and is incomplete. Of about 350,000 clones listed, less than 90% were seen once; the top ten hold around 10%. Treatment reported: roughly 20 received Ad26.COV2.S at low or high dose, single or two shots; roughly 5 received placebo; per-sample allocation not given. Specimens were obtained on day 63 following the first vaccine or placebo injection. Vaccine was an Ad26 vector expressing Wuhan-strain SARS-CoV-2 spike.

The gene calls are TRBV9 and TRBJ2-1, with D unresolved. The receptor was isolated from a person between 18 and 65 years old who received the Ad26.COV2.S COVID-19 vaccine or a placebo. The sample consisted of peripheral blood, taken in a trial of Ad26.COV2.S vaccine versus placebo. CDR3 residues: CASSVAGVSSYNEQFF. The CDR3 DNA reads TGTGCCAGCAGCGTAGCTGGGGTGAGCTCCTACAATGAGCAGTTCTTC.